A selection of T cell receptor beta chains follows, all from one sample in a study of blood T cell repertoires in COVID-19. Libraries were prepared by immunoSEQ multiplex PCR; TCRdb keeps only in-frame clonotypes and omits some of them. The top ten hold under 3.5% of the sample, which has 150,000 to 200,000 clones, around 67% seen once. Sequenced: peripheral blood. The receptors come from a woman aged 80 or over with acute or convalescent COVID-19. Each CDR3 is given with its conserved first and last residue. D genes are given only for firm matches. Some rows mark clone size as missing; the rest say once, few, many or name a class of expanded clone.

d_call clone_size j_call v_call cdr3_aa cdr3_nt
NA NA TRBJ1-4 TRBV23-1 CANEPGGSSTNEKLFF TGCGCCAACGAACCAGGAGGGTCGTCAACTAATGAAAAACTGTTTTTT
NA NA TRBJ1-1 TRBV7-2 CASSASSYYTEAFF TGTGCCAGCAGCGCTTCTTCCTACTACACTGAAGCTTTCTTT
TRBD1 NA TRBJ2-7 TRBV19 CASHAGGVIHEQYF TGTGCCAGTCACGCAGGGGGCGTGATCCACGAGCAGTACTTC
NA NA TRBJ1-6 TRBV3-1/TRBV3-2 CASSQGGRALHF TGTGCCAGCAGCCAAGGGGGGCGGGCCCTCCACTTT
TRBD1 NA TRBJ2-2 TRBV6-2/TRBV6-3 CASSRQGPAGELFF TGTGCCAGCAGTCGACAGGGTCCGGCCGGGGAGCTGTTTTTT
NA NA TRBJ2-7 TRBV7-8 CASSSRGEQYF TGTGCCAGCAGCTCCCGGGGGGAGCAGTACTTC
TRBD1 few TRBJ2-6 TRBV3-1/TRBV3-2 CASSPTGTGTSVLTF TGTGCCAGCAGCCCAACCGGGACAGGGACAAGCGTCCTGACTTTC
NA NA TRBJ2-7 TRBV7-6 CASSPRDPSYEQYF TGTGCCAGCAGCCCGCGGGACCCCTCCTACGAGCAGTACTTC
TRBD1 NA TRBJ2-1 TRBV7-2 CASSPSGTGVTDEQFF TGTGCCAGCAGCCCGAGCGGGACAGGGGTTACTGATGAGCAGTTCTTC
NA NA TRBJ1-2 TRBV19 CASSFTENYGYTF TGTGCCAGTAGTTTCACAGAGAACTATGGCTACACCTTC
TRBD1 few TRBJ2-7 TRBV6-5 CASSRGTGGYEQYF TGTGCCAGCAGTCGCGGGACAGGGGGCTACGAGCAGTACTTC
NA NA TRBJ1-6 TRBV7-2 CASSLTLQHNSPLHF TGTGCCAGCAGCCTCACTCTACAGCATAATTCACCCCTCCACTTT
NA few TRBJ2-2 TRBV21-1 CASSTGTGELFF TGTGCCAGCAGCACGGGGACCGGGGAGCTGTTTTTT
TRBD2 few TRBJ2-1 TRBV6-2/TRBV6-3 CASSEYSGRAYNEQFF TGTGCCAGCAGTGAGTATAGCGGGAGGGCCTACAATGAGCAGTTCTTC
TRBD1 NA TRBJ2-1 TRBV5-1 CASSTGQGQVDEQFF TGCGCCAGCAGCACCGGACAGGGACAAGTTGATGAGCAGTTCTTC
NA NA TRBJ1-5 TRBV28 CASSSIRQPQHF TGTGCCAGCAGCTCCATTCGGCAGCCCCAGCATTTT
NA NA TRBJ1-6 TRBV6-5 CASTQGALYSPLHF TGTGCCAGCACCCAAGGAGCCTTGTATTCACCCCTCCACTTT
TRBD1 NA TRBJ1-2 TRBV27 CASRPGTDYANYGYTF TGTGCCAGCAGACCCGGGACAGACTATGCTAACTATGGCTACACCTTC
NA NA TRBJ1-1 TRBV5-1 CASSLVGSSEAFF TGCGCCAGCAGCTTGGTTGGTTCCAGTGAAGCTTTCTTT
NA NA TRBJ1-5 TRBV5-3 CARSLGPDLHSNQPQHF TGTGCCAGAAGCTTGGGCCCAGATCTTCATAGCAATCAGCCCCAGCATTTT
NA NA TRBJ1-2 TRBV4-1 CASSQFLRQGRNYGYTF TGCGCCAGCAGCCAATTCTTGAGGCAGGGGAGAAACTATGGCTACACCTTC
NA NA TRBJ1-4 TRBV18 CASSPLSPGRINEKLFF TGTGCCAGCTCACCCTTGTCCCCGGGTCGTATTAATGAAAAACTGTTTTTT
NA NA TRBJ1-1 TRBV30 CAWAGQQGTEAFF TGTGCCTGGGCAGGACAGCAGGGCACTGAAGCTTTCTTT
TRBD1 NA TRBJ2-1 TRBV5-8 CASSPGTGLDNEQFF TGTGCCAGCAGCCCCGGGACAGGGTTGGACAATGAGCAGTTCTTC